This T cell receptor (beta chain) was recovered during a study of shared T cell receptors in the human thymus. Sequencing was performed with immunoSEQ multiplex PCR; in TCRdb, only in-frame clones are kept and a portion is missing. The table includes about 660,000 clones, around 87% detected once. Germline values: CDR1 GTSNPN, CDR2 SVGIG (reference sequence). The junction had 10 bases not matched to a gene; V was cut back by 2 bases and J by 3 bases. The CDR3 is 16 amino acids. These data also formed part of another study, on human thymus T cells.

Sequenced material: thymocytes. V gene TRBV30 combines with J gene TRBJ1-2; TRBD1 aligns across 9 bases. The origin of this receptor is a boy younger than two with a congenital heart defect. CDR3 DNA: TGTGCCTGGAGTCCTTCGGGACAGGGAGTAGACTATGGCTACACCTTC. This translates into CAWSPSGQGVDYGYTF.